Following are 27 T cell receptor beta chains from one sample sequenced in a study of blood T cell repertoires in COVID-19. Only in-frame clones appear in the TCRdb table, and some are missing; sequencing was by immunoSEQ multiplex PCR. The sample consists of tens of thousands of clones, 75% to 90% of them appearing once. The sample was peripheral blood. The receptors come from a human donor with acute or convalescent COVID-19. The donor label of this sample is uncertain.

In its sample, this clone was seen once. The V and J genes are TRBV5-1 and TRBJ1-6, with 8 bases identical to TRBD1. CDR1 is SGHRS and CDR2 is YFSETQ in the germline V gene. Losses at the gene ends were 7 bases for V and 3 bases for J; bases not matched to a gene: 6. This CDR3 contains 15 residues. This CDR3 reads CASAIQGVYNSPLHF. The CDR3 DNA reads TGCGCCAGCGCCATACAGGGGGTCTATAATTCACCCCTCCACTTT.

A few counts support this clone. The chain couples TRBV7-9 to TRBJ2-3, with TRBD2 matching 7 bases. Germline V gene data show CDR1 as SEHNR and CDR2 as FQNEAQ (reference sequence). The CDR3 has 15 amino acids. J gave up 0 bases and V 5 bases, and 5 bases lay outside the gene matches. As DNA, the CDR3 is TGTGCCAGCAGCCTGGGGGGGGTTAGCACAGATACGCAGTATTTT. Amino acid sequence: CASSLGGVSTDTQYF. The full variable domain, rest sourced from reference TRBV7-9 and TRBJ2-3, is DTGVSQNPRHKITKRGQNVTFRCDPISEHNRLYWYRQTLGQGPEFLTYFQNEAQLEKSRLLSDRFSAERPKGSFSTLEIQRTEQGDSAMYLCASSLGGVSTDTQYFGPGTRLTVL.

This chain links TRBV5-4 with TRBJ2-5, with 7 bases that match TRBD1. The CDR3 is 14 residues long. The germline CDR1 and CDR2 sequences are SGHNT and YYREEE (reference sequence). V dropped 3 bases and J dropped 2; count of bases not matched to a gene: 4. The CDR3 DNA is TGTGCCAGCAGCTCGGGACAGATTCAAGAGACCCAGTACTTC. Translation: CASSSGQIQETQYF. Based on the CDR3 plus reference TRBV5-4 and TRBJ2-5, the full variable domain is ETGVTQSPTHLIKTRGQQVTLRCSSQSGHNTVSWYQQALGQGPQFIFQYYREEENGRGNFPPRFSGLQFPNYSSELNVNALELDDSALYLCASSSGQIQETQYFGPGTRLLVL.

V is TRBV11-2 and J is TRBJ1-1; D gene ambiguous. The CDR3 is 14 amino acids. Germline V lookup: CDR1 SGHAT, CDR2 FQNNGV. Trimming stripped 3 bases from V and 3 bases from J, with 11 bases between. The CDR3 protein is CASSLNWRDTEAFF. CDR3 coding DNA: TGTGCCAGCAGCTTGAACTGGAGGGACACTGAAGCTTTCTTT.

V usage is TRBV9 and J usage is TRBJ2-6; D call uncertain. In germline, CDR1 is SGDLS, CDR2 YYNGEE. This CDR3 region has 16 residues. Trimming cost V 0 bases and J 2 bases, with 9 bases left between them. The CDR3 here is CASSVDPAPGANVLTF. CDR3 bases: TGTGCCAGCAGCGTAGACCCAGCGCCTGGGGCCAACGTCCTGACTTTC.

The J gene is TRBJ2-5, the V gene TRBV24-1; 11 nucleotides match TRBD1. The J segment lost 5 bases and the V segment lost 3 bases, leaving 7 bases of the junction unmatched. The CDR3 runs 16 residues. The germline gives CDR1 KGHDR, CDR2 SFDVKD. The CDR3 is CATSDTGTGGRETQYF. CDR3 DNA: TGTGCCACCAGTGATACCGGGACAGGGGGACGGGAGACCCAGTACTTC.

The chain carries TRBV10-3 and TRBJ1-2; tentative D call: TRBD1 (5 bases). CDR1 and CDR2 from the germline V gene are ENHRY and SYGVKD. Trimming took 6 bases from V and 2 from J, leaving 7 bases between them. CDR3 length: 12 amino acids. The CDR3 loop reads CAIRQANYGYTF. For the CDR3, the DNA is TGTGCCATCAGACAGGCCAACTATGGCTACACCTTC.

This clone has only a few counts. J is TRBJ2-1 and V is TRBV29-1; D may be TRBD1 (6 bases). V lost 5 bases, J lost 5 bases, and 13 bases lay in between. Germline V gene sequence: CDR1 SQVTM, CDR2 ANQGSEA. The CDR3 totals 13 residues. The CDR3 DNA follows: TGCAGCGTTCTCTCGGACAGAGACAATGAGCAGTTCTTC. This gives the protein CSVLSDRDNEQFF.

CDR3 sequence: CASSTGQGLSEKLFF. The CDR3 region has the DNA TGTGCCAGCAGTACGGGACAGGGGCTAAGTGAAAAACTGTTTTTT. The chain links TRBV28 to TRBJ1-4; TRBD1 aligns across 10 bases. With 5 bases clipped from V and 7 bases from J, the junction kept 7 bases outside the gene matches. Germline CDR1 and CDR2: MDHEN and SYDVKM. The CDR3 totals 15 residues.

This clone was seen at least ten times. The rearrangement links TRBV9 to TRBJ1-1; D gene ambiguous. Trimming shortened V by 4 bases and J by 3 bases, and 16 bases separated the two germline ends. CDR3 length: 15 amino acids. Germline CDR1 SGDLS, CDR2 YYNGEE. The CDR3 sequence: CASSPSGRWDTEAFF. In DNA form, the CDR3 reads TGTGCCAGCAGCCCCAGCGGGCGGTGGGACACTGAAGCTTTCTTT. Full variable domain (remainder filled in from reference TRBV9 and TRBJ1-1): DSGVTQTPKHLITATGQRVTLRCSPRSGDLSVYWYQQSLDQGLQFLIQYYNGEERAKGNILERFSAQQFPDLHSELNLSSLELGDSALYFCASSPSGRWDTEAFFGQGTRLTVV.

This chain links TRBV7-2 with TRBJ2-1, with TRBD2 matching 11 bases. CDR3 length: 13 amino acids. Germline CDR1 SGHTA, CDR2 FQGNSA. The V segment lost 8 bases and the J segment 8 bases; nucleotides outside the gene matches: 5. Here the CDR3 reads CASSTSGKDEQFF. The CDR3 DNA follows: TGTGCCAGCTCGACTAGCGGGAAGGATGAGCAGTTCTTC.

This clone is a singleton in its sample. The CDR3 loop is CASSQDLLGQSYNEQFF. CDR3 nucleotide sequence: TGCGCCAGCAGCCAAGATCTATTGGGGCAGTCCTACAATGAGCAGTTCTTC. The V and J genes are TRBV4-3 and TRBJ2-1, with D perhaps matching TRBD1 (5 bases). The CDR3 runs 17 residues. Trimming left V 0 bases short and J 1 base short, with 13 bases between. CDR1 and CDR2 from the germline V gene are LGHNA and YSLEER.

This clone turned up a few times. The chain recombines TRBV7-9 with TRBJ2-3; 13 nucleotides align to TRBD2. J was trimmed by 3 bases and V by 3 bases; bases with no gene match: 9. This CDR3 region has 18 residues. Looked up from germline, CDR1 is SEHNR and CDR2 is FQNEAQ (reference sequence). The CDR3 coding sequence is TGTGCCAGCAGCTTTGGTGGTAGACTAGCGGGAGGTACAGATACGCAGTATTTT. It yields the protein CASSFGGRLAGGTDTQYF.

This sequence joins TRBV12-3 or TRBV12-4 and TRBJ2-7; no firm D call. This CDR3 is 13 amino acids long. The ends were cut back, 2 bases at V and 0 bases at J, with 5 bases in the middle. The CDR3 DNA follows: TGTGCCAGCAGTTTAAAATACTCCTACGAGCAGTACTTC. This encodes CASSLKYSYEQYF.

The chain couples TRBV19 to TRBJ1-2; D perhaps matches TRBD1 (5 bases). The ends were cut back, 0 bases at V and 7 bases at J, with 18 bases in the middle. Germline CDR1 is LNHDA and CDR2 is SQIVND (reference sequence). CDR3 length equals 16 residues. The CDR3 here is CASSIDGRGYSGGYTF. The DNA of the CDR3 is TGTGCCAGTAGTATAGATGGAAGGGGATATAGTGGTGGCTACACCTTC. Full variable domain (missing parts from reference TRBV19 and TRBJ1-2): DGGITQSPKYLFRKEGQNVTLSCEQNLNHDAMYWYRQDPGQGLRLIYYSQIVNDFQKGDIAEGYSVSREKKESFPLTVTSAQKNPTAFYLCASSIDGRGYSGGYTFGSGTRLTVV.

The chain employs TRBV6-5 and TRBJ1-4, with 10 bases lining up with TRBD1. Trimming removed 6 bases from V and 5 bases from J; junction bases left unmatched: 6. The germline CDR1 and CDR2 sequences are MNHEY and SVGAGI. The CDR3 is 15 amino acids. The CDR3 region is CASRPPGQGNEKLFF. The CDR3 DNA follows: TGTGCCAGCAGACCCCCGGGACAGGGGAATGAAAAACTGTTTTTT.

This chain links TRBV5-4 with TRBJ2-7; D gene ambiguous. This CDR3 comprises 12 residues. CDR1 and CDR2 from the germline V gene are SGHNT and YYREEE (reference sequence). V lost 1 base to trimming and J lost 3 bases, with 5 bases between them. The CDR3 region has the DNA TGTGCCAGCAGCTTGAATAACTACGAGCAGTACTTC. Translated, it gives CASSLNNYEQYF.

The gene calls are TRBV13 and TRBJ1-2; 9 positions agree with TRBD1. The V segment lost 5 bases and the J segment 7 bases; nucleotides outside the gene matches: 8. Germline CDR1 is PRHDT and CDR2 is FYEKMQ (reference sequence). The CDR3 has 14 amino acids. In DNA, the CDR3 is TGTGCCAGCAGCCTCCAACAGGGGGCATTTGGCTACACCTTC. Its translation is CASSLQQGAFGYTF.

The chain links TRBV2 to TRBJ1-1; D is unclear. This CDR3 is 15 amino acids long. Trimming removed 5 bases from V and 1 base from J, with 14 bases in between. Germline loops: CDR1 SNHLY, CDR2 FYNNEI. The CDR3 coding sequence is TGTGCCAGCAGTCCGACCGGAGAAGGGAACACTGAAGCTTTCTTT. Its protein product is CASSPTGEGNTEAFF.

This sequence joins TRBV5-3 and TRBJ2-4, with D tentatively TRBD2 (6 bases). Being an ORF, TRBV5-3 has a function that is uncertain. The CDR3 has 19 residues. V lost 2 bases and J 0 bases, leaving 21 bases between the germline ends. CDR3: CARSFYSGETPLAKNIQYF. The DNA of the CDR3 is TGTGCCAGAAGCTTTTATAGCGGAGAGACGCCTTTAGCCAAAAACATTCAGTACTTC.

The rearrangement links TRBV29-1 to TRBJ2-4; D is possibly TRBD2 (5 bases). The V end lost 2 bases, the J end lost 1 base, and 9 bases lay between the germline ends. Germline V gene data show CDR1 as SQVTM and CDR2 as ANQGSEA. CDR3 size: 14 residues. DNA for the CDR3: TGCAGCGTTGAATCCCCGGGGGCCAAAAACATTCAGTACTTC. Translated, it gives CSVESPGAKNIQYF.

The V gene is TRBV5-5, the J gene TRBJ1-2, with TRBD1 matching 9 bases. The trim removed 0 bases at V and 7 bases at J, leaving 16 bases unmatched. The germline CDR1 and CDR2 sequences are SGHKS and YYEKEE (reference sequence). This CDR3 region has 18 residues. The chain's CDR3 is CASSLGPGQGSANRGYTF. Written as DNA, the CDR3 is TGTGCCAGCAGCTTGGGACCGGGACAGGGTTCGGCAAATCGTGGCTACACCTTC.

The CDR3: CATSADSNIEDTEAFF. As DNA, the CDR3 is TGTGCCACCAGTGCGGACAGCAACATCGAGGACACTGAAGCTTTCTTT. This chain joins TRBV24-1 and TRBJ1-1; D possibly corresponds to TRBD1 (6 bases). Trimming took off 5 bases at V and 3 bases at J, with 18 bases between the two ends. The germline V gene encodes CDR1 KGHDR and CDR2 SFDVKD. This CDR3 contains 16 residues.

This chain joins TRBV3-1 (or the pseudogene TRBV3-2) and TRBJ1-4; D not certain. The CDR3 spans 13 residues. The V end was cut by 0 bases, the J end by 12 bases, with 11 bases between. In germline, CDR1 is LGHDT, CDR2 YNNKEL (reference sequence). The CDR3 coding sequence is TGTGCCAGCAGCCAAGACAGGACCGGGGAACTGTTTTTT. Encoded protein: CASSQDRTGELFF.

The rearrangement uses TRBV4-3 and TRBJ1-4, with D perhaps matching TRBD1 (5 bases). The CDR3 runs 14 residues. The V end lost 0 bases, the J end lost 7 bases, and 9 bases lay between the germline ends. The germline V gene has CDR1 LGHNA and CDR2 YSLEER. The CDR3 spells CASSQEGRGEKLFF. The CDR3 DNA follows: TGCGCCAGCAGCCAAGAGGGGCGGGGTGAAAAACTGTTTTTT.

CDR3 bases: TGCGCCAGCAGTGAGGGGGGGCTAGCGGAAAACTACGAGCAGTACTTC. As protein: CASSEGGLAENYEQYF. The chain combines TRBV10-1 with TRBJ2-7, with D perhaps matching TRBD2 (7 bases). The V gene's germline CDR1 is WNHNN and CDR2 SYGVQD (reference sequence). This CDR3 contains 16 residues. V lost 2 bases, J lost 3 bases, and 17 bases lay in between.

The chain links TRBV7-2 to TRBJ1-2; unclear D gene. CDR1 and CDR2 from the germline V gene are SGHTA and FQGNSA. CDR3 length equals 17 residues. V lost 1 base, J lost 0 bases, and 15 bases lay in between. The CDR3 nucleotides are TGTGCCAGCAGCTTAGAACAGACGGGAATATCTAACTATGGCTACACCTTC. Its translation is CASSLEQTGISNYGYTF.